The next 8 T cell receptor beta chains were all read from a single sample in a study of blood T cells in healthy people across ages. Sample-barcoded 5' priming and a J-beta primer mix drove a second PCR of about 7 to 12 cycles. MiXCR, applied by TCRdb to the 5' RACE reads, yields one record per CDR3 protein. Found here are more than 600,000 distinct CDR3 sequences, roughly 25% of them singletons; the top ten hold 9% to 9.5%. Another study also made use of these data, one on T cells of mothers and their children.

Sequencing was done on a sample of blood. The receptors were sampled from a boy between 10 and 17 years old in good health.

The CDR3: CASSQVNTGELFF. CDR3 sequence (DNA): TGTGCCAGCAGCCAAGTGAACACCGGGGAGCTGTTTTTT. The chain employs TRBV14 and TRBJ2-2; D unresolved. From germline, CDR1 is SGHDN and CDR2 FVKESK. The CDR3 has 13 residues. V was clipped by 1 base and J by 1 base, with 1 base between them.

Here the CDR3 reads CASSERGLAFYNEQFF. The CDR3 region has the DNA TGCGCCAGCAGTGAAAGGGGACTAGCGTTCTACAATGAGCAGTTCTTC. V gene TRBV10-2 combines with J gene TRBJ2-1; 10 positions match TRBD2. There are 16 residues in the CDR3. Germline loops: CDR1 WSHSY, CDR2 SAAADI. Trimming cost V 3 bases and J 3 bases; bases outside gene matches: 5.

The chain is built from TRBV28 and TRBJ2-1, with D unresolved. Trimming took off 5 bases at V and 6 bases at J, with 14 bases between the two ends. The CDR3 is made up of 14 amino acids. CDR1 is MDHEN and CDR2 is SYDVKM in the germline V gene. The chain's CDR3 is CASSQSPVGNEQFF. The CDR3 DNA is TGTGCCAGCAGTCAGAGCCCTGTCGGCAATGAGCAGTTCTTC.

This clonotype was seen more than once but under ten times. The chain carries TRBV7-2 and TRBJ1-1; no clear D. Per germline, CDR1 SGHTA and CDR2 FQGNSA. The CDR3 extends over 15 amino acids. Trimming cost V 1 base and J 1 base, with 10 bases left between them. For the CDR3, the DNA is TGTGCCAGCAGCTTAGTTCCAGGCGAGAACACTGAAGCTTTCTTT. As protein: CASSLVPGENTEAFF.

This clonotype was seen only a few times. The gene calls are TRBV12-3 or TRBV12-4 and TRBJ2-4; D remains unclear. CDR3 length: 12 amino acids. V lost 5 bases and J lost 6, with 8 bases in between. CDR3 region: CASSPRRNIQYF. CDR3 DNA sequence: TGTGCCAGCAGTCCTCGTAGAAACATTCAGTACTTC.

The chain links TRBV4-2 to TRBJ2-5, with D unresolved. Germline V gives CDR1 LGHNA, CDR2 YNFKEQ. Trimming left V 0 bases short and J 0 bases short, with 5 bases between. The CDR3 runs 14 residues. In DNA, the CDR3 is TGTGCCAGCAGCCAAGAAACGTACCAAGAGACCCAGTACTTC. Its protein product is CASSQETYQETQYF.

This clonotype was seen repeatedly, ten times or more. The chain links TRBV7-2 to TRBJ2-7; TRBD1 might be the D (5 bases). V lost 0 bases and J 2 bases, leaving 8 bases between the germline ends. The germline V gene encodes CDR1 SGHTA and CDR2 FQGNSA. The CDR3 sequence is 14 residues long. The CDR3 sequence: CASSLAAGPYEQYF. CDR3 sequence (DNA): TGTGCCAGCAGCTTAGCAGCAGGGCCCTACGAGCAGTACTTC.

This chain connects TRBV7-6 to TRBJ2-2; D may be TRBD1 (6 bases). This CDR3 contains 18 residues. The germline CDR1 and CDR2 sequences are SGHVS and FNYEAQ. Trimming pared 5 bases from V and 0 bases from J, leaving 19 bases between. The CDR3 protein is CASSHPVEQGSNTGELFF. CDR3 DNA sequence: TGTGCCAGCAGCCACCCGGTAGAGCAGGGGTCGAACACCGGGGAGCTGTTTTTT.